These 28 T cell receptor beta chains originate from one sample sequenced in a study of blood T cell repertoires in COVID-19. Profiled with immunoSEQ multiplex PCR; TCRdb holds only in-frame clones, not every one. Seen here are 90,000 to 120,000 clones, about four fifths observed once, and the top ten hold 4% to 5.5%. The sequenced sample was peripheral blood. Receptors were obtained from a human donor in a cohort sampled during active COVID-19.

This clone appeared a single time. The genes are TRBV5-4 and TRBJ2-2, with TRBD2 identical over 12 bases. The junction had 6 bases not matched to a gene; V was cut back by 2 bases and J by 7 bases. Germline assignment: CDR1 SGHNT and CDR2 YYREEE (reference sequence). CDR3 length: 16 residues. Written as DNA, the CDR3 is TGTGCCAGCAGCTTTCTAGCGGGAGGGTTAGGCGGGGAGCTGTTTTTT. Protein: CASSFLAGGLGGELFF.

This sequence joins TRBV5-1 and TRBJ2-1; D is unresolved. Trimming pared 1 base from V and 10 bases from J, leaving 12 bases between. Germline V lookup: CDR1 SGHRS, CDR2 YFSETQ. CDR3 length: 13 amino acids. Written as DNA, the CDR3 is TGCGCCAGCAGCTTGATGGCGGCCCACGAGCAGTTCTTC. It yields the protein CASSLMAAHEQFF.

There are a few counts of this clone. This chain links TRBV5-4 with TRBJ1-1; weak D call: TRBD1 (5 bases). CDR3 length: 16 amino acids. The V end was cut by 4 bases, the J end by 1 base, with 17 bases between. CDR1 and CDR2 from the germline V gene are SGHNT and YYREEE (reference sequence). CDR3 bases: TGTGCCAGCAGCCATACGCGGGGGTTGGGGAACACTGAAGCTTTCTTT. Encoded protein: CASSHTRGLGNTEAFF. The variable domain in full, with the rest retrieved from reference TRBV5-4 and TRBJ1-1, is ETGVTQSPTHLIKTRGQQVTLRCSSQSGHNTVSWYQQALGQGPQFIFQYYREEENGRGNFPPRFSGLQFPNYSSELNVNALELDDSALYLCASSHTRGLGNTEAFFGQGTRLTVV.

The chain has TRBV19 and TRBJ2-5, with D hard to call. The CDR3 has 15 amino acids. CDR1 and CDR2 (germline): LNHDA, SQIVND (reference sequence). V lost 1 base, J lost 2 bases, and 11 bases lay in between. CDR3 in DNA: TGTGCCAGTAGTATAGGGTCAGTCCTTCAAGAGACCCAGTACTTC. Translation gives CASSIGSVLQETQYF.

This chain uses TRBV6-6 with TRBJ2-6; D is possibly TRBD1 (6 bases). The germline V gene has CDR1 MNHNY and CDR2 SVGAGI (reference sequence). V gave up 5 bases and J gave up 0 bases, with 17 bases separating them. The length of the CDR3 is 18 residues. CDR3 DNA sequence: TGTGCCAGCAGTCCACCTACAGGGACGCACTCTGGGGCCAACGTCCTGACTTTC. Translating gives CASSPPTGTHSGANVLTF.

This clone has only a few counts. This chain links TRBV27 with TRBJ2-3; the match to TRBD2 covers 10 bases. J was trimmed by 4 bases and V by 4 bases; bases with no gene match: 14. Germline CDR1 and CDR2: MNHEY and SMNVEV (reference sequence). The CDR3 length is 18 residues. The CDR3 region is CASSSPSSGRGRSDTQYF. As DNA, the CDR3 is TGTGCCAGCAGTTCCCCTTCAAGCGGGAGGGGACGTTCAGATACGCAGTATTTT.

This clone was observed once. This chain connects TRBV21-1 to TRBJ2-7; TRBD2, the D gene given by the table, was not confirmed from the DNA. TRBV21-1 is deemed a pseudogene. This CDR3 is 11 amino acids long. The CDR3 DNA sequence: TGTGCCAGCACCTATAACTACGAGCAGTACGTC. Protein product: CASTYNYEQYV.

The chain couples TRBV4-2 to TRBJ1-4; no clear D. Per the germline V gene, CDR1 is LGHNA and CDR2 is YNFKEQ. Trimming took 3 bases from V and 11 from J, leaving 7 bases between them. This CDR3 spans 11 amino acids. This chain's CDR3 is CASSQTGKLFF. The CDR3 DNA reads TGTGCCAGCAGCCAGACCGGGAAACTGTTTTTT.

This rearrangement joins TRBV7-2 to TRBJ2-1, with 7 nucleotides matching TRBD2. Germline CDR1 SGHTA, CDR2 FQGNSA. This CDR3 has 15 amino acids. The CDR3 bases are TGTGCTACCGGGGGGTGGGAGTCAGGCTACAATGAGCAGTTCTTC. It encodes CATGGWESGYNEQFF.

CDR3 sequence: CASSQQWTGCSYEQYV. The CDR3 bases are TGTGCCAGCAGCCAACAATGGACAGGGTGCTCCTACGAGCAGTACGTC. The chain links TRBV3-1 (or the pseudogene TRBV3-2) to TRBJ2-7; TRBD1 agrees at 8 bases. The ends lost 2 bases at V and 0 bases at J; junction bases unmatched: 6. Per the germline V gene, CDR1 is LGHDT and CDR2 is YNNKEL (reference sequence). The CDR3 is made up of 16 amino acids.

The V gene is TRBV7-3, the J gene TRBJ2-2; a possible D gene is TRBD2 (6 bases). This CDR3 is built from 13 residues. The V end lost 8 bases, the J end lost 0 bases, and 7 bases lay between the germline ends. Germline assignment: CDR1 SGHTA and CDR2 FQGTGA. In DNA form, the CDR3 reads TGTGCCAGCGGGAGGCCGAACACCGGGGAGCTGTTTTTT. Its translation is CASGRPNTGELFF.

The chain combines TRBV19 with TRBJ2-7; D might be TRBD2 (6 bases). With 5 bases removed from V and 9 bases from J, the gap between germline ends came to 20 bases. Looked up from germline, CDR1 is LNHDA and CDR2 is SQIVND (reference sequence). The CDR3 spans 14 residues. CDR3 nucleotide sequence: TGTGCCAGTAGTCCCGGGGGAGACACTCGATGGCAGTACTTC. Its translation: CASSPGGDTRWQYF. Looking up the rest from reference TRBV19 and TRBJ2-7 gives the full variable domain: DGGITQSPKYLFRKEGQNVTLSCEQNLNHDAMYWYRQDPGQGLRLIYYSQIVNDFQKGDIAEGYSVSREKKESFPLTVTSAQKNPTAFYLCASSPGGDTRWQYFGPGTRLTVT.

The genes are TRBV27 and TRBJ1-6; 7 bases are a match to TRBD1. Germline V gene sequence: CDR1 MNHEY, CDR2 SMNVEV (reference sequence). J lost 7 bases, V lost 2 bases, and 8 bases had no gene match. The CDR3 is 16 residues long. The CDR3 region is CASSLVSGTANSPLHF. CDR3 DNA sequence: TGTGCCAGCAGTTTAGTCTCTGGGACAGCCAATTCACCCCTCCACTTT.

The CDR3 sequence: CASRSQGASNQPQHF. CDR3 nucleotide sequence: TGTGCCAGCAGGTCACAGGGTGCAAGCAATCAGCCCCAGCATTTT. The chain recombines TRBV6-5 with TRBJ1-5, with D perhaps TRBD1 (6 bases). The CDR3 is made up of 15 amino acids. Trimming stripped 6 bases from V and 1 base from J, with 13 bases between. The germline V gene encodes CDR1 MNHEY and CDR2 SVGAGI.

The CDR3 sequence: CASSLEHSSNNQPQHF. In nucleotides, the CDR3 is TGTGCCAGCAGCTTAGAGCACAGTTCAAACAATCAGCCCCAGCATTTT. This rearrangement joins TRBV7-6 to TRBJ1-5; D remains unclear. The CDR3 is 16 amino acids. Trimming pared 1 base from V and 3 bases from J, leaving 13 bases between. CDR1 is SGHVS and CDR2 is FNYEAQ in the germline V gene.

This clone was counted once. The V and J genes are TRBV19 and TRBJ2-7; 9 nucleotides agree with TRBD1. The ends lost 6 bases at V and 4 bases at J; junction bases unmatched: 7. The germline V gene has CDR1 LNHDA and CDR2 SQIVND (reference sequence). CDR3 length equals 14 residues. The CDR3 region has the DNA TGTGCCAGTAGCCCGGGACAGGGACCTTACGAGCAGTACTTC. Residues: CASSPGQGPYEQYF. The full variable domain, completed using reference TRBV19 and TRBJ2-7, is DGGITQSPKYLFRKEGQNVTLSCEQNLNHDAMYWYRQDPGQGLRLIYYSQIVNDFQKGDIAEGYSVSREKKESFPLTVTSAQKNPTAFYLCASSPGQGPYEQYFGPGTRLTVT.

The genes are TRBV7-2 and TRBJ1-2, with a tentative D call TRBD1 (6 bases). Germline V gives CDR1 SGHTA, CDR2 FQGNSA. This CDR3 is built from 15 residues. V was cut by 5 bases and J by 0 bases, with 13 bases left in between. This CDR3 is CASSGRTVANYGYTF. The CDR3, as DNA: TGTGCCAGCAGCGGCCGGACAGTCGCTAACTATGGCTACACCTTC.

CDR3 sequence reads: CASSLRQGATGELFF. The CDR3 DNA sequence: TGTGCCAGCAGTCTTCGACAGGGGGCGACCGGGGAGCTGTTTTTT. The chain is built from TRBV6-2 or TRBV6-3 and TRBJ2-2; 10 nucleotides line up with TRBD1. Germline lookup yields CDR1 MNHEY and CDR2 SVGEGT. Trimming removed 5 bases from V and 5 bases from J; junction bases left unmatched: 5. The CDR3 covers 15 residues.

This chain uses TRBV20-1 with TRBJ2-3; 8 nucleotides agree with TRBD2. V lost 3 bases to trimming and J lost 4 bases; unmatched junction nucleotides: 9. Germline V gives CDR1 DFQATT, CDR2 SNEGSKA (reference sequence). The CDR3 contains 15 residues. CDR3: CSASKPGRGADTQYF. CDR3 in DNA: TGCAGTGCTAGTAAGCCCGGGAGGGGGGCAGATACGCAGTATTTT.

The sample holds a few counts of this clone. V gene TRBV6-5 combines with J gene TRBJ1-2; no reliable D call. The CDR3 consists of 13 residues. Germline loops: CDR1 MNHEY, CDR2 SVGAGI. V lost 6 bases to trimming and J lost 5 bases, with 13 bases between them. The CDR3 sequence: CASRSGYGYGYTF. CDR3 sequence (DNA): TGTGCCAGCAGGTCGGGGTATGGTTATGGCTACACCTTC.

The chain has TRBV7-3 and TRBJ2-3; TRBD1 is a possible D gene (6 bases). This CDR3 spans 14 amino acids. Deletions cut 5 bases from V and 5 bases from J, with 14 bases between. Germline V gene lookup returns CDR1 SGHTA and CDR2 FQGTGA. The CDR3 sequence is CASSVGLTGDTQYF. The CDR3 DNA sequence: TGTGCCAGCAGCGTAGGACTGACAGGAGATACGCAGTATTTT.

The chain carries TRBV7-8 and TRBJ2-3; 9 positions match TRBD2. Looked up from germline, CDR1 is SGHVS and CDR2 is FQNEAQ. V shed 0 bases, J shed 7 bases, and the junction held 8 bases outside the gene matches. This CDR3 is built from 16 residues. The CDR3 DNA sequence: TGTGCCAGCAGCTTAGCCACCGGCGGGAGGGGATATACGCAGTATTTT. As protein: CASSLATGGRGYTQYF. Looking up the rest from reference TRBV7-8 and TRBJ2-3 gives the full variable domain: GAGVSQSPRYKVAKRGQDVALRCDPISGHVSLFWYQQALGQGPEFLTYFQNEAQLDKSGLPSDRFFAERPEGSVSTLKIQRTQQEDSAVYLCASSLATGGRGYTQYFGPGTRLTVL.

This clone has just one count. This rearrangement joins TRBV7-9 to TRBJ2-1, with D possibly matching TRBD2 (7 bases). Trimming removed 3 bases from V and 6 bases from J, with 12 bases in between. This CDR3 comprises 14 residues. Germline values: CDR1 SEHNR, CDR2 FQNEAQ (reference sequence). CDR3 coding DNA: TGTGCCAGCAGCTTTTCCGGGGGGCGCAATGAGCAGTTCTTC. This sequence encodes CASSFSGGRNEQFF.

The chain links TRBV10-2 to TRBJ1-6; D possibly corresponds to TRBD1 (6 bases). V was clipped by 7 bases and J by 7 bases, with 32 bases between them. This CDR3 is built from 20 residues. Germline CDR1 and CDR2: WSHSY and SAAADI. Here the CDR3 reads CASKGERSRGSGDINSPLHF. In DNA form, the CDR3 reads TGCGCCAGCAAGGGGGAGCGGAGTAGGGGTAGCGGGGATATAAATTCACCCCTCCACTTT.

The V and J genes are TRBV4-1 and TRBJ2-7; TRBD2 aligns across 13 bases. Germline CDR1 MGHRA, CDR2 YSYEKL. This CDR3 is 15 amino acids long. V lost 4 bases to trimming and J lost 4 bases; unmatched junction nucleotides: 4. The CDR3 coding sequence is TGCGCCAGCAGCCTCCGGACTAGCGGGAGTTACGAGCAGTACTTC. This encodes CASSLRTSGSYEQYF.

This clone was detected once. This chain links TRBV14 with TRBJ2-5, with TRBD1 matching 8 bases. CDR1 is SGHDN and CDR2 is FVKESK in the germline V gene. The V gene end was trimmed by 1 base and the J gene end by 4 bases; junction bases not matched to a gene: 8. The CDR3 loop spans 16 amino acids. The CDR3 spells CASSQGRDRIGETQYF. As DNA, the CDR3 is TGTGCCAGCAGCCAAGGGCGGGACAGGATAGGAGAGACCCAGTACTTC.

J is TRBJ1-2 and V is TRBV6-6; 9 bases are a match to TRBD1. There are 15 residues in the CDR3. The germline V gene has CDR1 MNHNY and CDR2 SVGAGI (reference sequence). V lost 6 bases, J lost 3 bases, and 8 bases stayed unmatched. The CDR3 loop is CASRKDRGKDYGYTF. CDR3 in DNA: TGTGCCAGCAGGAAGGACAGGGGAAAGGACTATGGCTACACCTTC.

V usage is TRBV7-2 and J usage is TRBJ1-4; D not certain. CDR1 is SGHTA, CDR2 FQGNSA, per germline. Trimming took off 1 base at V and 4 bases at J, with 10 bases between the two ends. The CDR3 length is 15 residues. CDR3 in DNA: TGTGCCAGCAGCTTAGGAGGGTATGGTAATGAAAAACTGTTTTTT. Protein product: CASSLGGYGNEKLFF.